These 27 T cell receptor beta chains were sequenced from one sample in a study of shared clonotypes between healthy human individuals. Data came from immunoSEQ multiplex PCR; TCRdb stores just in-frame clones and leaves some out. The repertoire has about 450,000 clones, 70% to 80% of them found once; the top ten carry about 13%. Sequencing input: PBMCs. These receptors were taken from a woman aged 40 to 49 in good health. Some clones in this sample may be carry-over from other donors' samples.

This chain joins TRBV6-4 and TRBJ1-5; 8 bases are a match to TRBD1. Germline trimming cut 0 bases from V and 3 bases from J; bases unmatched to any gene: 4. The CDR3 loop spans 16 amino acids. CDR1 and CDR2 (germline): MRHNA, SNTAGT. CDR3 bases: TGTGCCAGCAGTGACTCGAGACAGGGGAACAATCAGCCCCAGCATTTT. It translates to CASSDSRQGNNQPQHF.

J is TRBJ2-1 and V is TRBV29-1; 7 bases map to TRBD2. Germline CDR1 reads SQVTM; CDR2 reads ANQGSEA. The trim removed 4 bases at V and 10 bases at J, leaving 19 bases unmatched. CDR3 length: 16 residues. Written as DNA, the CDR3 is TGCAGCGTTGGGGGCGAGCGGGGCGGCATTATGGGGGAGCAGTTCTTC. The encoded protein is CSVGGERGGIMGEQFF.

The rearrangement joins TRBV19 to TRBJ2-7; no definite D call. The germline V gene has CDR1 LNHDA and CDR2 SQIVND (reference sequence). The CDR3 totals 14 residues. V lost 3 bases and J lost 1, with 10 bases in between. The CDR3 spells CASSIGYSSYEQYF. CDR3 bases: TGTGCCAGTAGTATCGGATACAGTTCCTACGAGCAGTACTTC.

The rearrangement uses TRBV5-6 and TRBJ1-1, with D perhaps matching TRBD1 (5 bases). The germline V gene encodes CDR1 SGHDT and CDR2 YYEEEE. Trimming pared 1 base from V and 1 base from J, leaving 11 bases between. The CDR3 sequence is 15 residues long. The CDR3 region is CASSLIGRENTEAFF. DNA for the CDR3: TGTGCCAGCAGCTTGATAGGCAGGGAGAACACTGAAGCTTTCTTT.

V usage is TRBV20-1 and J usage is TRBJ1-2; D unclear. Germline CDR1 DFQATT, CDR2 SNEGSKA (reference sequence). CDR3 length: 11 amino acids. V lost 3 bases and J lost 8, with 10 bases in between. CDR3 protein: CSASLLWGYTF. CDR3 DNA: TGCAGTGCTAGTCTTCTGTGGGGCTACACCTTC.

V gene TRBV29-1 combines with J gene TRBJ1-1; D not resolved. V dropped 4 bases and J dropped 0 bases, with 3 bases sitting between them. The germline gives CDR1 SQVTM, CDR2 ANQGSEA. The length of the CDR3 is 11 residues. CDR3 amino acids: CSVVMNTEAFF. The DNA for the CDR3 is TGCAGCGTTGTGATGAACACTGAAGCTTTCTTT.

This rearrangement joins TRBV28 to TRBJ2-2, with TRBD2 identical over 10 bases. V lost 5 bases and J lost 1; bases outside the gene matches: 4. This CDR3 is 16 amino acids long. CDR1 is MDHEN and CDR2 is SYDVKM in the germline V gene. CDR3 nucleotides: TGTGCCAGCAGTGCCGGACTAGCGGAGAACACCGGGGAGCTGTTTTTT. Translated: CASSAGLAENTGELFF.

This clone has only one observation. This sequence joins TRBV19 and TRBJ1-1; no clear D. This CDR3 has 14 residues. Germline CDR1 is LNHDA and CDR2 is SQIVND (reference sequence). The V end lost 4 bases, the J end lost 4 bases, and 13 bases lay between the germline ends. CDR3 bases: TGTGCCAGTAGTACCGTCGGGTCAGGCACTGAAGCTTTCTTT. The encoded protein is CASSTVGSGTEAFF. Full variable domain (missing parts from reference TRBV19 and TRBJ1-1): DGGITQSPKYLFRKEGQNVTLSCEQNLNHDAMYWYRQDPGQGLRLIYYSQIVNDFQKGDIAEGYSVSREKKESFPLTVTSAQKNPTAFYLCASSTVGSGTEAFFGQGTRLTVV.

This clone appeared once. V usage is TRBV15 and J usage is TRBJ2-1; 8 bases match TRBD1. J gave up 7 bases and V 4 bases, and 6 bases lay outside the gene matches. Germline CDR1 LNHNV, CDR2 YYDKDF (reference sequence). This CDR3 has 14 amino acids. In DNA form, the CDR3 reads TGTGCCACCAGCACCGACAGGGGAGTTAATGAGCAGTTCTTC. This codes for CATSTDRGVNEQFF.

The chain joins TRBV5-1 to TRBJ2-1; D is possibly TRBD2 (5 bases). V lost 0 bases and J lost 5, with 9 bases in between. The CDR3 has 14 amino acids. CDR1 is SGHRS, CDR2 YFSETQ, per germline. This CDR3 is CASSLASQDNEQFF. CDR3 nucleotide sequence: TGCGCCAGCAGCTTGGCTAGCCAGGACAATGAGCAGTTCTTC.

CDR3 nucleotide sequence: TGCGCCAGCAGTCAATCCTCGCAACAGCCTAATGAAAAACTGTTTTTT. It encodes CASSQSSQQPNEKLFF. The chain couples TRBV23-1 to TRBJ1-4; D is undetermined. TRBV23-1 is recorded as an ORF, its role being uncertain. V dropped 0 bases and J dropped 3 bases, with 11 bases sitting between them. The CDR3 has 16 amino acids.

The chain carries TRBV6-5 and TRBJ2-3; D gene unclear. The CDR3 spans 16 residues. Trimming took off 0 bases at V and 0 bases at J, with 10 bases between the two ends. Germline CDR1 reads MNHEY; CDR2 reads SVGAGI. CDR3 residues: CASSYSWSTSTDTQYF. As DNA, the CDR3 is TGTGCCAGCAGTTACTCGTGGAGTACTAGCACAGATACGCAGTATTTT.

This clone showed up just once. The chain uses TRBV30 and TRBJ1-2; weak D call: TRBD1 (5 bases). This CDR3 is 17 amino acids long. Germline lookup yields CDR1 GTSNPN and CDR2 SVGIG (reference sequence). Trimming cost V 0 bases and J 8 bases, with 25 bases left between them. CDR3 sequence reads: CAWSVRFFREKMRGYTF. The CDR3 nucleotides are TGTGCCTGGAGTGTACGGTTTTTCAGGGAGAAGATGCGCGGCTACACCTTC.

This rearrangement joins TRBV18 to TRBJ1-5; the D is unclear. The ends were cut back, 3 bases at V and 3 bases at J, with 6 bases in the middle. There are 13 residues in the CDR3. Per germline, CDR1 KGHSH and CDR2 LQKENI. CDR3 sequence reads: CASSPSDNQPQHF. CDR3 nucleotide sequence: TGTGCCAGCTCACCCTCAGACAATCAGCCCCAGCATTTT.

Worth noting for this clone: The sample holds other DNA sequences that translate to the same CDR3. J is TRBJ1-4 and V is TRBV5-4, with TRBD1 matching 7 bases. V lost 0 bases and J lost 5; bases outside the gene matches: 1. The CDR3 sequence is 14 residues long. CDR1 is SGHNT, CDR2 YYREEE, per germline (reference sequence). CDR3 in DNA: TGTGCCAGCAGCTTGGCAGGGGGAAATGAAAAACTGTTTTTT. It is translated as CASSLAGGNEKLFF.

This chain joins TRBV5-6 and TRBJ2-7; D remains ambiguous. The CDR3 consists of 12 residues. V shed 6 bases and J shed 2 bases, with 9 bases lying between them. CDR1 is SGHDT and CDR2 is YYEEEE in the germline V gene. Written as DNA, the CDR3 is TGTGCCAGCACTCGGCGGACCTACGAGCAGTACTTC. Its translation: CASTRRTYEQYF.

V and J are TRBV6-5 and TRBJ2-1; weak D call: TRBD2 (6 bases). Looked up from germline, CDR1 is MNHEY and CDR2 is SVGAGI. V was cut by 8 bases and J by 1 base, with 12 bases left in between. CDR3 size: 14 residues. The CDR3: CASGGGGSYNEQFF. The CDR3 DNA is TGTGCCAGCGGGGGAGGAGGATCCTACAATGAGCAGTTCTTC.

The chain employs TRBV18 and TRBJ2-1; D remains unclear. The CDR3 consists of 12 residues. Germline CDR1 reads KGHSH; CDR2 reads LQKENI. Trimming removed 5 bases from V and 8 bases from J, with 10 bases in between. The CDR3 nucleotides read TGTGCCAGCTCAGGGGAAGGTTATGAGCAGTTCTTC. Amino acid sequence: CASSGEGYEQFF.

The chain links TRBV16 to TRBJ2-7, with D hard to call. This CDR3 comprises 15 residues. Germline CDR1 reads KGHSY; CDR2 reads FQNENV. V lost 0 bases and J lost 4, with 13 bases in between. The CDR3 loop reads CASSQSGIKWYEQYF. The DNA for the CDR3 is TGTGCCAGCAGCCAATCGGGAATTAAGTGGTACGAGCAGTACTTC. Drawing the rest from reference TRBV16 and TRBJ2-7, the complete variable domain is GEEVAQTPKHLVRGEGQKAKLYCAPIKGHSYVFWYQQVLKNEFKFLISFQNENVFDETGMPKERFSAKCLPNSPCSLEIQATKLEDSAVYFCASSQSGIKWYEQYFGPGTRLTVT.

This clone was recorded only once. This chain uses TRBV29-1 with TRBJ2-5; D is possibly TRBD2 (5 bases). The assigned J gene may be wrong: the sequence end matches TRBJ2-7 better. This CDR3 spans 10 amino acids. Germline CDR1 SQVTM, CDR2 ANQGSEA. The CDR3 protein is CSVMEVEQYF. As DNA, the CDR3 is TGCAGCGTTATGGAGGTCGAGCAGTACTTC.

The chain links TRBV4-1 to TRBJ1-3, with D perhaps TRBD1 (6 bases). Trimming pared 0 bases from V and 0 bases from J, leaving 12 bases between. CDR1 MGHRA and CDR2 YSYEKL come from the germline V gene. This CDR3 comprises 17 residues. The CDR3 here is CASSQEGTGASGNTIYF. DNA for the CDR3: TGCGCCAGCAGCCAAGAGGGGACGGGGGCCTCTGGAAACACCATATATTTT.

The J gene is TRBJ2-2, the V gene TRBV7-2, with 9 bases identical to TRBD1. J gave up 5 bases and V 5 bases, and 9 bases lay outside the gene matches. CDR1 and CDR2 from the germline V gene are SGHTA and FQGNSA. This CDR3 comprises 16 residues. The CDR3 coding sequence is TGTGCCAGCAGCGTCAAAGGGACAGGGTTGACCGGGGAGCTGTTTTTT. Protein: CASSVKGTGLTGELFF.

This chain joins TRBV2 and TRBJ2-3; TRBD2 aligns across 9 bases. Germline-derived CDR1 and CDR2 are SNHLY and FYNNEI. The CDR3 length is 17 residues. V shed 6 bases and J 3 bases; nucleotides not matched to a gene: 13. The CDR3 DNA is TGTGCCAGCAGCGATAAGGCATGGGCGGGAGGGACAGATACGCAGTATTTT. Protein: CASSDKAWAGGTDTQYF.

The rearrangement joins TRBV2 to TRBJ2-2; the D gene is possibly TRBD2 (5 bases). Germline assignment: CDR1 SNHLY and CDR2 FYNNEI. V was trimmed by 6 bases and J by 6 bases, leaving 14 bases between them. This CDR3 spans 14 amino acids. The CDR3 loop reads CASRSGGVSGELFF. In nucleotides, the CDR3 is TGTGCCAGCAGAAGCGGTGGGGTTTCCGGGGAGCTGTTTTTT.

The chain links TRBV28 to TRBJ2-1; D may be TRBD2 (5 bases). The CDR3 spans 15 residues. Germline assignment: CDR1 MDHEN and CDR2 SYDVKM. Trimming shortened V by 6 bases and J by 1 base, and 13 bases separated the two germline ends. In nucleotides, the CDR3 is TGTGCCAGCAGCCCAAGCGGAAAGTCCTACAATGAGCAGTTCTTC. Its translation is CASSPSGKSYNEQFF.

CDR3 residues: CASSSVGRNNEQFF. DNA for the CDR3: TGTGCCAGCAGCTCTGTGGGACGGAATAATGAGCAGTTCTTC. V gene TRBV11-2 combines with J gene TRBJ2-1; D assignment may be TRBD1 or TRBD2 (5 bases each). The germline V and J ends were trimmed by 4 bases and 7 bases, with 14 bases remaining between them. The CDR3 sequence is 14 residues long. Per the germline V gene, CDR1 is SGHAT and CDR2 is FQNNGV.

This chain joins TRBV2 and TRBJ2-2; D is unresolved. The CDR3 sequence is 15 residues long. V shed 6 bases and J shed 2 bases, with 13 bases lying between them. The germline gives CDR1 SNHLY, CDR2 FYNNEI. For the CDR3, the DNA is TGTGCCAGCAGCCTCTCCAGGTTCAACACCGGGGAGCTGTTTTTT. Its translation: CASSLSRFNTGELFF.